This T cell receptor (beta chain) was documented in a study of shared clonotypes between healthy human individuals. J lost 0 bases, V lost 6 bases, and 6 bases had no gene match. Per germline, CDR1 MNHEY and CDR2 SMNVEV (reference sequence). The CDR3 is 15 amino acids. CD8 cells regarded as naive lacked CD45RO, were positively chosen for CCR7, and omitted terminally differentiated effector memory CD45RA+ cells. Profiled with immunoSEQ multiplex PCR; TCRdb holds only in-frame clones, not every one. Of around 1,900,000 clones listed, 80% to 95% are singletons. The V and J genes are TRBV27 and TRBJ2-3, with 7 bases fitting TRBD2. Sequencing was done on a sample of naive CD8+ T cells from PBMCs. The receptor was derived from a man aged 18 to 30 in good health. Some clones in this sample may be carry-over from other donors' samples. CDR3 residues: CASRPYSGSTDTQYF. The CDR3 bases are TGTGCCAGCAGACCTTATAGCGGGAGCACAGATACGCAGTATTTT.